Listed here are 11 T cell receptor beta chains from one sample, sequenced in a study of T cell responses to AZD1222 COVID-19 vaccine. TCRdb's table, derived via immunoSEQ multiplex PCR, lists solely in-frame clones and lacks some. Of 65,000 to 90,000 clones in the sample, approximately 92% were seen once. The material was peripheral blood, obtained 28 days after the second AZD1222 dose. These receptors all stem from an adult who received the AZD1222 COVID-19 vaccine.

There are a few counts of this clone. This sequence joins TRBV18 and TRBJ1-5; the D is unclear. The CDR3 runs to 14 residues. Germline loops: CDR1 KGHSH, CDR2 LQKENI. The germline V and J ends were trimmed by 2 bases and 7 bases, with 12 bases remaining between them. CDR3 DNA sequence: TGTGCCAGCTCACCAGTTGAAGGGCAACAGCCCCAGCATTTT. Its translation: CASSPVEGQQPQHF.

This clone appeared a single time. The V call is TRBV5-1, the J call TRBJ2-2; no definite D call. V gave up 0 bases and J gave up 4 bases, with 16 bases separating them. The CDR3 is made up of 17 amino acids. The germline gives CDR1 SGHRS, CDR2 YFSETQ. CDR3 in DNA: TGCGCCAGCAGCTTGGGGGCCGGAGCAGTGTCCACCGGGGAGCTGTTTTTT. Its protein is CASSLGAGAVSTGELFF.

The chain employs TRBV29-1 and TRBJ2-7, with a weak D call TRBD1 (6 bases). V shed 4 bases and J shed 3 bases, with 10 bases lying between them. The CDR3 extends over 12 amino acids. CDR1 and CDR2 (germline): SQVTM, ANQGSEA. The CDR3 spells CSVVQGNYEQYF. The DNA of the CDR3 is TGCAGCGTTGTACAGGGCAACTACGAGCAGTACTTC.

This chain joins TRBV7-9 and TRBJ1-4, with D unclear. CDR3 size: 13 residues. Germline V gives CDR1 SEHNR, CDR2 FQNEAQ (reference sequence). As DNA, the CDR3 is TGTGCTCATACCACAGTTCCTAATGAAAAACTGTTTTTT. Encoded protein: CAHTTVPNEKLFF.

The rearrangement links TRBV7-2 to TRBJ2-5, with 9 bases lining up with TRBD2. The V and J ends lost 2 bases and 5 bases, in that order; junction bases with no gene match: 6. This CDR3 region has 15 residues. Germline V gene data show CDR1 as SGHTA and CDR2 as FQGNSA. CDR3 nucleotides: TGTGCCAGCAGCTTATCAGCGGGGGGATGGGAGACCCAGTACTTC. Encoded protein: CASSLSAGGWETQYF. Full variable domain (outside the CDR3, taken from reference TRBV7-2 and TRBJ2-5): GAGVSQSPSNKVTEKGKDVELRCDPISGHTALYWYRQSLGQGLEFLIYFQGNSAPDKSGLPSDRFSAERTGGSVSTLTIQRTQQEDSAVYLCASSLSAGGWETQYFGPGTRLLVL.

The chain employs TRBV5-8 and TRBJ2-1; possibly TRBD1 or TRBD2 for D (6 bases each). The CDR3 totals 15 residues. CDR1 SGHTS and CDR2 YDEGEE come from the germline V gene. V lost 4 bases, J lost 10 bases, and 21 bases lay in between. This chain's CDR3 is CASSPLRGGGSEQFF. CDR3 sequence (DNA): TGTGCCAGCAGCCCCCTCAGGGGAGGTGGTAGCGAGCAGTTCTTC.

The chain uses TRBV3-1 (or the pseudogene TRBV3-2) and TRBJ2-7; D call uncertain. The V end was cut by 1 base, the J end by 4 bases, with 8 bases between. Germline V gene sequence: CDR1 LGHDT, CDR2 YNNKEL (reference sequence). This CDR3 comprises 13 residues. The DNA of the CDR3 is TGTGCCAGCAGCCAAGTGGCAGGTTACGAGCAGTACTTC. Translation gives CASSQVAGYEQYF.

The rearrangement links TRBV30 to TRBJ1-1; 7 bases line up with TRBD1. V lost 4 bases and J lost 4; bases outside the gene matches: 6. The CDR3 runs to 13 residues. Germline assignment: CDR1 GTSNPN and CDR2 SVGIG (reference sequence). The CDR3 is CAWKPGGPTEAFF. CDR3 DNA sequence: TGTGCCTGGAAGCCAGGGGGTCCCACTGAAGCTTTCTTT.

V gene TRBV2 combines with J gene TRBJ1-1; no firm D call. V lost 4 bases, J lost 1 base, and 7 bases lay in between. This CDR3 is built from 13 residues. Germline V gene data show CDR1 as SNHLY and CDR2 as FYNNEI. Here the CDR3 DNA reads TGTGCCAGCAGTGGGTCCGGGAACACTGAAGCTTTCTTT. This gives the protein CASSGSGNTEAFF.

This chain uses TRBV5-1 with TRBJ1-4; D is perhaps TRBD1 (5 bases). This CDR3 spans 14 amino acids. V lost 0 bases to trimming and J lost 4 bases, with 7 bases between them. CDR1 and CDR2 (germline): SGHRS, YFSETQ. CDR3 in amino acids: CASSLGQYNEKLFF. In DNA form, the CDR3 reads TGCGCCAGCAGCTTGGGACAGTATAATGAAAAACTGTTTTTT.

CDR3 amino acids: CASEGSRYEQYF. The CDR3 region has the DNA TGTGCCAGCGAGGGGAGCCGCTACGAGCAGTACTTC. This rearrangement joins TRBV28 to TRBJ2-7; D might be TRBD1 or TRBD2, each matching 5 bases. CDR1 is MDHEN, CDR2 SYDVKM, per germline. The CDR3 extends over 12 amino acids. V was cut by 8 bases and J by 3 bases, with 11 bases left in between.